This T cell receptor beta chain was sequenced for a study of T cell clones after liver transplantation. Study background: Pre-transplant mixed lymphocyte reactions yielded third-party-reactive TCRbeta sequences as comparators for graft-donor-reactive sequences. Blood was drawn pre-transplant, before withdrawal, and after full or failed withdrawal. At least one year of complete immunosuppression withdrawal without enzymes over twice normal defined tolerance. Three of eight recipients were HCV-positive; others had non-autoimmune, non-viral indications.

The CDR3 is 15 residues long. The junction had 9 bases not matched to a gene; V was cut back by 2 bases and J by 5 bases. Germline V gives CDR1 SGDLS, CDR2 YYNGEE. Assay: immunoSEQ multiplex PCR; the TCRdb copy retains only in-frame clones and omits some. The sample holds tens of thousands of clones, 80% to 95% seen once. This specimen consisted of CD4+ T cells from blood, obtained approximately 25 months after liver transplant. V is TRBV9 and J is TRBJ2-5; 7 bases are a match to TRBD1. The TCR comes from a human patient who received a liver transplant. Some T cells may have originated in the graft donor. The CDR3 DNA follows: TGTGCCAGCAGCGTGATGGGGACAGTCGTCGAGACCCAGTACTTC. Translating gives CASSVMGTVVETQYF.